The next 15 T cell receptor beta chains were all read from a single sample in a study of blood T cell repertoires in COVID-19. Generated by immunoSEQ multiplex PCR, the TCRdb table keeps only in-frame clones and is missing some. The table shows about 150,000 clones, with approximately 80% occurring only once. Sequencing input: peripheral blood. All receptors come from a woman aged 55-69 years with acute or convalescent COVID-19.

The sample holds a few counts of this clone. The chain uses TRBV3-1 (or the pseudogene TRBV3-2) and TRBJ1-2; D not resolved. The germline V and J ends were trimmed by 6 bases and 5 bases, with 10 bases remaining between them. The germline gives CDR1 LGHDT, CDR2 YNNKEL (reference sequence). The CDR3 consists of 12 residues. The CDR3 sequence is CASSRREYGYTF. The CDR3 nucleotides are TGTGCCAGCAGTAGGAGGGAGTATGGCTACACCTTC.

This clone was counted once. The CDR3 reads CASSPTGVGEGYTF. The CDR3 bases are TGTGCCAGCAGCCCCACCGGAGTCGGCGAGGGCTACACCTTC. The gene calls are TRBV3-1 (or the pseudogene TRBV3-2) and TRBJ1-2; D unclear. This CDR3 contains 14 residues. Trimming took 4 bases from V and 8 from J, leaving 17 bases between them. Germline CDR1 reads LGHDT; CDR2 reads YNNKEL (reference sequence).

The chain combines TRBV6-5 with TRBJ2-7, with a tentative D call TRBD1 (5 bases). Trimming stripped 2 bases from V and 3 bases from J, with 8 bases between. Per germline, CDR1 MNHEY and CDR2 SVGAGI. The CDR3 runs to 13 residues. CDR3 nucleotide sequence: TGTGCCAGCAGTTACGTCCAGGGCTACGAGCAGTACTTC. Amino acid sequence: CASSYVQGYEQYF.

The rearrangement uses TRBV27 and TRBJ1-2, with 9 bases lining up with TRBD1. The CDR3 is 13 residues long. In germline, CDR1 is MNHEY, CDR2 SMNVEV (reference sequence). V gave up 5 bases and J gave up 7 bases; unmatched junction bases: 5. This chain's CDR3 is CASSPQGARGYTF. The CDR3 DNA reads TGTGCCAGCAGTCCACAGGGGGCGCGTGGCTACACCTTC.

The V gene is TRBV9, the J gene TRBJ2-1; 10 bases line up with TRBD2. The CDR3 sequence is 17 residues long. Germline-derived CDR1 and CDR2 are SGDLS and YYNGEE. The trim removed 4 bases at V and 2 bases at J, leaving 9 bases unmatched. CDR3 sequence reads: CASSSTALAGTYNEQFF. In DNA, the CDR3 is TGTGCCAGCAGCTCGACCGCACTAGCGGGGACCTACAATGAGCAGTTCTTC.

The V call is TRBV5-1, the J call TRBJ2-1; TRBD2 might be the D (7 bases). CDR3 length equals 16 residues. Germline V lookup: CDR1 SGHRS, CDR2 YFSETQ. The ends were cut back, 3 bases at V and 4 bases at J, with 17 bases in the middle. The CDR3 sequence is CASSSLEGGRYNEQFF. Here the CDR3 DNA reads TGCGCCAGCAGCTCCTTGGAGGGGGGGCGATACAATGAGCAGTTCTTC. Combining the CDR3 with reference TRBV5-1 and TRBJ2-1 gives the whole variable domain KAGVTQTPRYLIKTRGQQVTLSCSPISGHRSVSWYQQTPGQGLQFLFEYFSETQRNKGNFPGRFSGRQFSNSRSEMNVSTLELGDSALYLCASSSLEGGRYNEQFFGPGTRLTVL.

A few counts support this clone. The chain uses TRBV5-5 and TRBJ2-5; tentatively, D is TRBD2 (6 bases). Trimming removed 0 bases at V and 4 bases at J, with 13 bases between. This CDR3 has 15 residues. CDR1 and CDR2 from the germline V gene are SGHKS and YYEKEE (reference sequence). The CDR3 is CASSLGLGLVETQYF. The CDR3, as DNA: TGTGCCAGCAGCTTGGGGTTGGGACTCGTAGAGACCCAGTACTTC.

This clone was observed a single time. CDR3 DNA sequence: TGTGCCAGCAGTCTTAGCGGGGGGGGCCCCTTGAATACGCAGTATTTT. Its protein is CASSLSGGGPLNTQYF. This chain uses TRBV28 with TRBJ2-3, with 11 bases fitting TRBD2. Trimming took 5 bases from V and 7 from J; bases not matched to a gene: 11. The CDR3 is 16 residues long. Germline loops: CDR1 MDHEN, CDR2 SYDVKM.

This rearrangement joins TRBV7-9 to TRBJ2-5, with 10 bases fitting TRBD1. This CDR3 is 17 amino acids long. J lost 5 bases, V lost 3 bases, and 12 bases had no gene match. Germline CDR1 is SEHNR and CDR2 is FQNEAQ (reference sequence). The CDR3 sequence: CASSLGTGATSRETQYF. The CDR3 nucleotides are TGTGCCAGCAGCTTGGGGACAGGGGCCACTAGCCGGGAGACCCAGTACTTC.

The V and J genes are TRBV19 and TRBJ1-2, with a weak D call TRBD1 (6 bases). CDR3 length equals 15 residues. CDR1 is LNHDA and CDR2 is SQIVND in the germline V gene (reference sequence). Trimming pared 4 bases from V and 7 bases from J, leaving 19 bases between. CDR3 sequence reads: CASSTNRDPMVGYTF. CDR3 coding DNA: TGTGCCAGTAGTACGAACAGGGACCCTATGGTTGGCTACACCTTC.

J is TRBJ2-7 and V is TRBV28; a possible D gene is TRBD1 (5 bases). Looked up from germline, CDR1 is MDHEN and CDR2 is SYDVKM. The CDR3 length is 14 residues. Trimming pared 6 bases from V and 3 bases from J, leaving 15 bases between. The CDR3 region has the DNA TGTGCCAGCAGCGTACAAGGGGCGATCTACGAGCAGTACGTC. Amino acid sequence: CASSVQGAIYEQYV.

The chain joins TRBV6-1 to TRBJ1-2; 8 bases align to TRBD1. Germline-derived CDR1 and CDR2 are MNHNS and SASEGT. J gave up 4 bases and V 1 base, and 8 bases lay outside the gene matches. This CDR3 spans 16 amino acids. The CDR3 is CASSEGGTGLVYGYTF. CDR3 sequence (DNA): TGTGCCAGCAGTGAAGGGGGGACAGGTCTGGTCTATGGCTACACCTTC.

CDR3 nucleotide sequence: TGTGCCAGCAGCCAGAGACAGGGTGGTCAGCCCCAGCATTTT. As protein: CASSQRQGGQPQHF. This sequence joins TRBV7-2 and TRBJ1-5, with 7 nucleotides matching TRBD1. Germline V gene sequence: CDR1 SGHTA, CDR2 FQGNSA. Losses at the gene ends were 5 bases for V and 6 bases for J; bases not matched to a gene: 7. The CDR3 totals 14 residues.

The rearrangement uses TRBV4-1 and TRBJ2-1, with 11 positions matching TRBD2. V shed 2 bases and J 7 bases; nucleotides not matched to a gene: 7. The CDR3 covers 16 residues. The germline V gene encodes CDR1 MGHRA and CDR2 YSYEKL. The CDR3 DNA is TGCGCCAGCAGCCAACCACTAGCGGGGGCCCGTAATGAGCAGTTCTTC. Translation: CASSQPLAGARNEQFF.

In the case of this clone: A much larger clone differs from this one at a single base, so this may be a read error. This chain uses TRBV4-2 with TRBJ2-2, with unresolved D. The germline V gene encodes CDR1 LGHNA and CDR2 YNFKEQ. This CDR3 is built from 16 residues. The CDR3 sequence is CASGQAYTANTGELFF. As DNA, the CDR3 is TGTGCCAGCGGCCAAGCATACACAGCAAACACCGGGGAGCTGTTTTTT.